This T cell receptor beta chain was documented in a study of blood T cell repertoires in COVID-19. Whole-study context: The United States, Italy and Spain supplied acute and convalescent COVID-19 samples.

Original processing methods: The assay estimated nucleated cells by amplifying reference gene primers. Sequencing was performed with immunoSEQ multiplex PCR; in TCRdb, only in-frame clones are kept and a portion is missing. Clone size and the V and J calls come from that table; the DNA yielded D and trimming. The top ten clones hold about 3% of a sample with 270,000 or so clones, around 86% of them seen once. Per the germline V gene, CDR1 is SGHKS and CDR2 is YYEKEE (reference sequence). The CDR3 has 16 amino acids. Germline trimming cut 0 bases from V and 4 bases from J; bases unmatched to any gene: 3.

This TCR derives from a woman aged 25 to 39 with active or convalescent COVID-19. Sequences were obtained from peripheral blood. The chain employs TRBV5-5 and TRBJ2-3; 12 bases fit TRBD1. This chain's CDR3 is CASSLGDRGLSDTQYF. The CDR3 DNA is TGTGCCAGCAGCTTGGGGGACAGGGGGCTCTCAGATACGCAGTATTTT.